This T cell receptor beta chain appears in the sequencing data of a study of OX40 agonist ivuxolimab in advanced cancers. Regarding the study as a whole: In a subset of nonresponders, normalized T-cell clonal expansion was also low. No determination was made of the antigen specificity of the expanded peripheral T cells. Averaged across samples, CD8+ T cells carried more expanded clones than CD4+ did. At 0.1 to 3.0 mg/kg and by week 6, clonal expansion occurred in CD4+ and CD8+ blood T cells.

In germline, CDR1 is MRHNA, CDR2 SNTAGT. V lost 1 base and J lost 4, with 10 bases in between. This CDR3 is 14 amino acids long. This clone has a single count. What it recognizes is unknown. Clones were sequenced by immunoSEQ multiplex PCR, and TCRdb holds only the in-frame ones, with some missing. The sample contains about 57,000 clones, under 85% of which appear only once. The chain joins TRBV6-4 to TRBJ1-2; TRBD1 is a possible D gene (5 bases). Source: CD4+ or CD8+ T cells sorted from blood, taken in a trial of the OX40 agonist ivuxolimab. The sequence derives from an adult with an advanced solid tumor such as melanoma, head and neck, liver or kidney cancer. The CDR3 protein is CASSDYAGGYGYTF. The CDR3 DNA reads as TGTGCCAGCAGTGACTACGCGGGGGGCTATGGCTACACCTTC.